This T cell receptor (beta chain) was recovered during a study of vaccination and CD4 T cells after COVID-19. Across the whole study: Two Hispanic individuals were among six male and four female convalescent patients.

The Oncomine TCR Beta short-read assay was applied to DNA of cultured CD4+ T cells. TCRdb used MiXCR to reprocess the PCR reads, holding one entry per CDR3 protein. The data contain roughly 14,000 distinct CDR3 sequences, 52% of them singletons. Points on this clonotype: Its antigen is as yet unknown.

Regarding treatment: roughly ten-day PBMC culture with coronavirus spike peptide pools or control peptides (ViraFEST assay). Peptide-pool expansion of antigen-specific T cells preceded TCR sequencing in ViraFEST. Trimming pared 6 bases from V and 0 bases from J, leaving 11 bases between. Germline assignment: CDR1 MDHEN and CDR2 SYDVKM. The CDR3 extends over 14 amino acids. V usage is TRBV28 and J usage is TRBJ1-1; D is possibly TRBD1 (5 bases). The origin of this receptor is a human donor who had recovered from COVID-19. The sequenced sample was CD4+ T cells from blood, cultured in vitro. The CDR3, as DNA: TGTGCCAGCAGGAGGGGCAATTTGAACACTGAAGCTTTCTTT. It translates to CASRRGNLNTEAFF.